The 17 T cell receptor beta chains below all came from one sample that was sequenced in a study of T-cell reconstitution after alpha-beta-depleted transplantation in children (dated by TCRdb to about 2016). Receptor amplification or capture employed PCR. TCRdb names Illumina HiSeq 2500 as the instrument used. Molecular barcoding was employed in the preparation of TCR libraries, with unique molecular identifiers being used to normalize TCRbeta repertoire quantification. The public reads were reprocessed in TCRdb via fastp at Q25 and MiXCR, keeping in-frame beta chains. Records with the same CDR3 protein are collapsed into one entry carrying the most frequent genes and DNA. Counted in this sample were about 690,000 distinct CDR3 sequences; around 17% of them appeared once. The top ten clones comprise 0.85% to 1.3% of the sample. The specimen comprised PBMCs from the stem cell graft donor, sampled from the stem cell graft. All receptors come from a human donor who donated a stem cell graft to a child with acute myeloid leukemia.

The chain carries TRBV15 and TRBJ1-1; D remains ambiguous. Germline values: CDR1 LNHNV, CDR2 YYDKDF (reference sequence). CDR3 length equals 16 residues. The V and J ends lost 0 bases and 3 bases respectively, with 14 bases between them. This CDR3 is CATSRDPPGRHTEAFF. CDR3 DNA: TGTGCCACCAGCAGAGACCCCCCCGGGCGGCACACTGAAGCTTTCTTT.

The chain employs TRBV29-1 and TRBJ1-1; 7 positions match TRBD1. This CDR3 has 13 amino acids. Germline trimming cut 7 bases from V and 2 bases from J; bases unmatched to any gene: 7. In germline, CDR1 is SQVTM, CDR2 ANQGSEA. The chain's CDR3 is CSGGQDSNTEAFF. The CDR3 bases are TGCAGCGGCGGACAGGACAGCAACACTGAAGCTTTCTTT. The variable domain in full, completed from reference TRBV29-1 and TRBJ1-1, reads SAVISQKPSRDICQRGTSLTIQCQVDSQVTMMFWYRQQPGQSLTLIATANQGSEATYESGFVIDKFPISRPNLTFSTLTVSNMSPEDSSIYLCSGGQDSNTEAFFGQGTRLTVV.

This clonotype came up a few times. V is TRBV7-9 and J is TRBJ1-2; 9 nucleotides align to TRBD1. This CDR3 comprises 16 residues. The V gene end was trimmed by 5 bases and the J gene end by 2 bases; junction bases not matched to a gene: 9. Germline values: CDR1 SEHNR, CDR2 FQNEAQ (reference sequence). The CDR3 region has the DNA TGTGCCAGCAGCCAAGGACAGGGGTCGGCAAACTATGGCTACACCTTC. Amino acids: CASSQGQGSANYGYTF. Combining the CDR3 with reference TRBV7-9 and TRBJ1-2 gives the whole variable domain DTGVSQNPRHKITKRGQNVTFRCDPISEHNRLYWYRQTLGQGPEFLTYFQNEAQLEKSRLLSDRFSAERPKGSFSTLEIQRTEQGDSAMYLCASSQGQGSANYGYTFGSGTRLTVV.

Turning to this clonotype: Possible read error: a much larger clone is one base away. V and J are TRBV15 and TRBJ1-5; D unclear. CDR1 LNHNV and CDR2 YYDKDF come from the germline V gene (reference sequence). This CDR3 has 15 amino acids. V lost 1 base and J 2 bases, leaving 9 bases between the germline ends. CDR3: CATSRGVRGNQPQHF. DNA for the CDR3: TGTGCCACCAGCAGAGGGGTTAGGGGCAATCAGCCCCAGCATTTT.

This clonotype was detected many times. The chain is built from TRBV20-1 and TRBJ2-7; 7 bases are shared with TRBD2. CDR1 DFQATT and CDR2 SNEGSKA come from the germline V gene (reference sequence). The V gene end was trimmed by 3 bases and the J gene end by 2 bases; junction bases not matched to a gene: 7. The CDR3 length is 14 residues. The chain's CDR3 is CSARPGGTTYEQYF. In nucleotides, the CDR3 is TGCAGTGCTAGGCCGGGGGGAACGACCTACGAGCAGTACTTC.

This clonotype was counted many times. V is TRBV12-3 or TRBV12-4 and J is TRBJ2-3; 7 nucleotides align to TRBD1. V gave up 5 bases and J gave up 5 bases; unmatched junction bases: 4. The length of the CDR3 is 13 residues. This CDR3 reads CASSRTGVDTQYF. The CDR3 DNA follows: TGTGCCAGCAGTAGAACAGGGGTAGATACGCAGTATTTT.

J is TRBJ2-1 and V is TRBV20-1; 7 bases agree with TRBD1. This CDR3 has 18 amino acids. After removal of 0 bases from V and 4 bases from J, the junction contained 15 bases not matched to a gene. Germline-derived CDR1 and CDR2 are DFQATT and SNEGSKA (reference sequence). The DNA of the CDR3 is TGCAGTGCTAGAGAATACTACTCCGGGACAGAGATTTACAATGAGCAGTTCTTC. It is translated as CSAREYYSGTEIYNEQFF.

This clonotype was recorded many times. The rearrangement uses TRBV12-3 or TRBV12-4 and TRBJ2-7; 7 nucleotides align to TRBD2. The CDR3 covers 14 residues. The V and J ends lost 3 bases and 8 bases, in that order; junction bases with no gene match: 10. The chain's CDR3 is CASSLGLAETKQYF. CDR3 sequence (DNA): TGTGCCAGCAGTTTGGGGCTAGCGGAGACCAAGCAGTACTTC.

The chain links TRBV24-1 to TRBJ2-1; 9 nucleotides line up with TRBD1. The junction had 9 bases not matched to a gene; V was cut back by 9 bases and J by 4 bases. The CDR3 has 15 residues. The germline CDR1 and CDR2 sequences are KGHDR and SFDVKD. CDR3 DNA: TGTGCCACCGGGACAGGGAGGTCTACATACAATGAGCAGTTCTTC. The encoded protein is CATGTGRSTYNEQFF.

The V gene is TRBV11-3, the J gene TRBJ2-1, with 8 bases lining up with TRBD2. The length of the CDR3 is 16 residues. Germline V gives CDR1 SGHNT, CDR2 YENEEA. Germline trimming cut 5 bases from V and 4 bases from J; bases unmatched to any gene: 10. The CDR3 DNA reads as TGTGCCAGCAGCCGGGAGGGGGACCCAATTTACAATGAGCAGTTCTTC. Protein product: CASSREGDPIYNEQFF.

This clonotype was detected many times. The chain employs TRBV24-1 and TRBJ1-5; D uncertain. CDR1 is KGHDR and CDR2 is SFDVKD in the germline V gene. The V and J ends lost 7 bases and 6 bases respectively, with 6 bases between them. CDR3 length equals 11 residues. DNA of the CDR3: TGTGCCACCAGAGTGCGTCAGCCCCAGCATTTT. Translation: CATRVRQPQHF.

This clonotype was found many times. The chain employs TRBV20-1 and TRBJ1-1; D is unresolved. The germline V and J ends were trimmed by 2 bases and 0 bases, with 16 bases remaining between them. The CDR3 runs 16 residues. Per the germline V gene, CDR1 is DFQATT and CDR2 is SNEGSKA (reference sequence). CDR3 coding DNA: TGCAGTGCTAGATATACCAGGACCTTTTTGAACACTGAAGCTTTCTTT. Residues: CSARYTRTFLNTEAFF.

This clonotype has a count of ten or more. The chain couples TRBV12-3 or TRBV12-4 to TRBJ1-6; no firm D call. This CDR3 contains 13 residues. Trimming took off 8 bases at V and 0 bases at J, with 5 bases between the two ends. The CDR3 loop is CASAISYNSPLHF. CDR3 nucleotides: TGTGCCAGCGCCATCTCCTATAATTCACCCCTCCACTTT.

This clonotype has a count of ten or more. The chain is built from TRBV29-1 and TRBJ2-7; TRBD1 matches at 8 bases. The germline V gene has CDR1 SQVTM and CDR2 ANQGSEA. Trimming removed 0 bases from V and 2 bases from J; junction bases left unmatched: 9. The CDR3 consists of 16 residues. The CDR3 sequence is CSVEDRGRGQAYEQYF. CDR3 in DNA: TGCAGCGTTGAAGATCGGGGGCGGGGACAGGCCTACGAGCAGTACTTC.

The chain employs TRBV7-8 and TRBJ2-1; 7 bases map to TRBD2. The trim removed 5 bases at V and 4 bases at J, leaving 8 bases unmatched. The length of the CDR3 is 15 residues. Germline V gives CDR1 SGHVS, CDR2 FQNEAQ. CDR3 in amino acids: CASSIERGLYNEQFF. The CDR3 bases are TGTGCCAGCAGCATTGAGCGGGGACTATACAATGAGCAGTTCTTC.

This clonotype has a count of ten or more. The CDR3 DNA is TGTGCCACCAGCAGAGATCGAGGGAACTACAATGAGCAGTTCTTC. Protein product: CATSRDRGNYNEQFF. V usage is TRBV15 and J usage is TRBJ2-1; a possible D gene is TRBD2 (5 bases). The CDR3 loop spans 15 amino acids. The germline V gene has CDR1 LNHNV and CDR2 YYDKDF (reference sequence). Between the trimmed V and J ends, which lost 0 bases and 3 bases, there was a span of 9 bases. Full variable domain (outside the CDR3, taken from reference TRBV15 and TRBJ2-1): DAMVIQNPRYQVTQFGKPVTLSCSQTLNHNVMYWYQQKSSQAPKLLFHYYDKDFNNEADTPDNFQSRRPNTSFCFLDIRSPGLGDTAMYLCATSRDRGNYNEQFFGPGTRLTVL.

This clonotype was counted many times. The V and J genes are TRBV20-1 and TRBJ2-5; 7 bases map to TRBD2. V shed 1 base, J shed 2 bases, and the junction held 10 bases outside the gene matches. CDR1 is DFQATT, CDR2 SNEGSKA, per germline (reference sequence). The CDR3 extends over 16 amino acids. CDR3 sequence: CSARGHLGTKQETQYF. CDR3 nucleotides: TGCAGTGCTAGAGGTCACCTCGGGACTAAACAAGAGACCCAGTACTTC.